This paragraph reports one T cell receptor beta chain. The sample comes from a study of blood T cell repertoires in COVID-19. Some clones are missing from TCRdb's copy, which holds only in-frame ones; the method was immunoSEQ multiplex PCR. The data hold about 80,000 clones, with 80% observed a single time. Germline V CDR1 and CDR2: SGDLS, YYNGEE. The V and J ends lost 3 bases and 3 bases respectively, with 13 bases between them. This CDR3 contains 15 residues. The origin of this receptor is a woman in her thirties or forties with active or convalescent COVID-19. Source material: peripheral blood. This chain links TRBV9 with TRBJ1-5; possibly TRBD1 for D (5 bases). In nucleotides, the CDR3 is TGTGCCAGCAGCGCGGGGGGAGGGGACAATCAGCCCCAGCATTTT. Residues: CASSAGGGDNQPQHF. Full variable domain (missing parts from reference TRBV9 and TRBJ1-5): DSGVTQTPKHLITATGQRVTLRCSPRSGDLSVYWYQQSLDQGLQFLIQYYNGEERAKGNILERFSAQQFPDLHSELNLSSLELGDSALYFCASSAGGGDNQPQHFGDGTRLSIL.